This T cell receptor beta chain was identified during a study of blood T cells in healthy people across ages. Findings and limits, study-wide: The unsorted PBMCs prevented any conclusive comparison of naive versus antigen-experienced cells. It was found that TCR beta diversity correlated strongly with the percentage of naive T cells.

Remarks on this clonotype: Its matching antigen is unknown.

Trimming stripped 7 bases from V and 4 bases from J, with 22 bases between. CDR1 and CDR2 (germline): SQVTM, ANQGSEA. CDR3 length: 15 residues. Researchers report isolating at least 6 million PBMCs per sample. A sample-barcoded 5' primer and a J-beta primer mix were used in a second PCR of roughly 7 to 11 cycles. MiXCR, applied by TCRdb to the 5' RACE reads, yields one record per CDR3 protein. Here the sample spans about 2 million distinct CDR3 sequences, just under 50% being singletons. The receptor comes from a woman in her forties in good health. Source material: blood. The chain has TRBV29-1 and TRBJ1-2; no definite D call. This CDR3 reads CSAASEAHGPYGYTF. The CDR3 DNA is TGCAGCGCCGCATCAGAGGCGCATGGTCCCTATGGCTACACCTTC.